Below, 21 T cell receptor beta chains from the same sample are listed, as sequenced in a study of T cells in Graves' hyperthyroidism and ophthalmopathy (dated by TCRdb to between 2018 and 2021). The library was prepared using multiplex PCR. TCRdb records Illumina HiSeq 2000 as the sequencer. The TCR beta CDR3 regions were amplified from the RNA transcripts. The first round of RT-PCR for the TCR CDR3 was performed with the HTBI primer set and the Qiagen OneStep RT-PCR kit. Clones were called with MiXCR by TCRdb after fastp trimmed the public reads at Q25, and only in-frame beta chains were retained. Each CDR3 protein appears once, grouped with its most common genes and DNA. This sample holds 490,000 or so distinct CDR3 sequences; about 16% were observed only once. The top ten clonotypes cover approximately 30% of the sample. Source material: blood. Receptor source: a woman under 40 with Graves' ophthalmopathy.

Details on this clonotype: This may be a read error: a much more frequent sequence differs by one nucleotide. The rearrangement joins TRBV28 to TRBJ2-2; 12 bases map to TRBD2. Germline lookup yields CDR1 MDHEN and CDR2 SYDVKM. The CDR3 runs 22 residues. The V segment lost 5 bases and the J segment 5 bases; nucleotides outside the gene matches: 24. In DNA form, the CDR3 reads TGTGCCAGCAGTCCCTTGATTTTACGAAGCCCTAGCGGGAGGGCGCGTACCGGGGAGCTGTTTTTT. It yields the protein CASSPLILRSPSGRARTGELFF.

V usage is TRBV7-2 and J usage is TRBJ1-1, with TRBD1 identical over 7 bases. J was trimmed by 4 bases and V by 4 bases; bases with no gene match: 9. The V gene's germline CDR1 is SGHTA and CDR2 FQGNSA. This CDR3 comprises 15 residues. This chain's CDR3 is CASSSPTGVGTEAFF. CDR3 nucleotide sequence: TGTGCCAGCAGCTCCCCAACAGGGGTTGGCACTGAAGCTTTCTTT.

The table lists this clonotype with a few counts. The chain recombines TRBV19 with TRBJ1-2, with D possibly TRBD1 on 5 matching bases. The CDR3 sequence is 15 residues long. Germline V gene sequence: CDR1 LNHDA, CDR2 SQIVND (reference sequence). Trimming left V 5 bases short and J 3 bases short, with 16 bases between. In DNA, the CDR3 is TGTGCCAGTAGTGCCAAGGGCGGGGACCACTATGGCTACACCTTC. Its protein is CASSAKGGDHYGYTF.

This clonotype was counted at least ten times. The V gene is TRBV6-2 or TRBV6-3, the J gene TRBJ2-7, with 8 bases aligning to TRBD1. Germline loops: CDR1 MNHEY, CDR2 SVGEGT. Losses at the gene ends were 6 bases for V and 5 bases for J; bases not matched to a gene: 12. CDR3 length: 15 amino acids. The CDR3 loop reads CASSRRQGPSDEQYF. The DNA for the CDR3 is TGTGCCAGCAGCCGAAGACAGGGGCCCTCGGACGAGCAGTACTTC.

Only a few counts were recorded for this clonotype. CDR3 nucleotides: TGTGCCAGCAGTTCACTACCGGGACAGAGCTCCTACAATGAGCAGTTCTTC. This codes for CASSSLPGQSSYNEQFF. The chain combines TRBV27 with TRBJ2-1; 7 positions agree with TRBD1. The V segment lost 4 bases and the J segment 0 bases; nucleotides outside the gene matches: 9. Germline CDR1 is MNHEY and CDR2 is SMNVEV (reference sequence). The CDR3 contains 17 residues.

This clonotype was recorded at least ten times. The V and J genes are TRBV6-5 and TRBJ1-1; no clear D. Trimming removed 2 bases at V and 0 bases at J, with 4 bases between. The germline V gene encodes CDR1 MNHEY and CDR2 SVGAGI. This CDR3 is built from 13 residues. CDR3 sequence (DNA): TGTGCCAGCAGTTACAGTCTGAACACTGAAGCTTTCTTT. This gives the protein CASSYSLNTEAFF.

This clonotype came up a few times. V usage is TRBV20-1 and J usage is TRBJ1-3, with D possibly being TRBD1 (5 bases). V dropped 3 bases and J dropped 0 bases, with 9 bases sitting between them. CDR1 DFQATT and CDR2 SNEGSKA come from the germline V gene (reference sequence). This CDR3 region has 14 residues. The CDR3 is CSARGLNSGNTIYF. The DNA for the CDR3 is TGCAGTGCTAGGGGACTGAACTCTGGAAACACCATATATTTT.

This clonotype was found many times. The chain employs TRBV28 and TRBJ1-6; the match to TRBD1 covers 7 bases. V was pared by 11 bases and J by 3 bases, with 10 bases of the junction left unmatched. Per germline, CDR1 MDHEN and CDR2 SYDVKM. The CDR3 has 15 amino acids. CDR3 in amino acids: CALGPPGGYNSPLHF. In DNA form, the CDR3 reads TGTGCCCTAGGCCCGCCAGGGGGCTATAATTCACCCCTCCACTTT. Full variable domain (rest looked up from reference TRBV28 and TRBJ1-6): DVKVTQSSRYLVKRTGEKVFLECVQDMDHENMFWYRQDPGLGLRLIYFSYDVKMKEKGDIPEGYSVSREKKERFSLILESASTNQTSMYLCALGPPGGYNSPLHFGNGTRLTVT.

This chain connects TRBV20-1 to TRBJ1-5; TRBD1 is a possible D gene (6 bases). The germline V gene has CDR1 DFQATT and CDR2 SNEGSKA (reference sequence). The CDR3 totals 16 residues. Trimming pared 2 bases from V and 1 base from J, leaving 15 bases between. As DNA, the CDR3 is TGCAGTGCTAGAACACAGGGAGTACGGAGCAATCAGCCCCAGCATTTT. Translated: CSARTQGVRSNQPQHF.

This clonotype was observed at least ten times. The chain uses TRBV27 and TRBJ2-1; possibly TRBD2 for D (5 bases). Germline V CDR1 and CDR2: MNHEY, SMNVEV (reference sequence). The CDR3 contains 16 residues. Trimming removed 0 bases from V and 7 bases from J, with 16 bases in between. The CDR3 reads CASSLSVMEVLNEQFF. Here the CDR3 DNA reads TGTGCCAGCAGTTTATCGGTTATGGAGGTGTTGAATGAGCAGTTCTTC.

The V call is TRBV14, the J call TRBJ1-2; 7 bases fit TRBD1. V lost 3 bases and J lost 0; bases outside the gene matches: 10. Germline CDR1 and CDR2: SGHDN and FVKESK. The CDR3 runs 17 residues. The CDR3 sequence is CASSHIPSGTANYGYTF. Written as DNA, the CDR3 is TGTGCCAGCAGCCACATTCCATCCGGGACAGCTAACTATGGCTACACCTTC.

The chain is built from TRBV19 and TRBJ1-2; the D gene is possibly TRBD1 (5 bases). Germline V CDR1 and CDR2: LNHDA, SQIVND (reference sequence). Trimming took 6 bases from V and 7 from J, leaving 18 bases between them. The CDR3 is made up of 14 amino acids. DNA of the CDR3: TGTGCCAGTAGCCACTGGTCCTTGGGACTTGGCTACACCTTC. Its protein is CASSHWSLGLGYTF. Full variable domain (remainder filled in from reference TRBV19 and TRBJ1-2): DGGITQSPKYLFRKEGQNVTLSCEQNLNHDAMYWYRQDPGQGLRLIYYSQIVNDFQKGDIAEGYSVSREKKESFPLTVTSAQKNPTAFYLCASSHWSLGLGYTFGSGTRLTVV.

In this sample, this clonotype turned up many times. The chain has TRBV5-1 and TRBJ2-5, with 7 bases that match TRBD1. Germline V gives CDR1 SGHRS, CDR2 YFSETQ. The CDR3 is made up of 15 amino acids. Germline trimming cut 3 bases from V and 5 bases from J; bases unmatched to any gene: 10. CDR3 coding DNA: TGCGCCAGCAGCTCGCACCCCGGGACAGACGAGACCCAGTACTTC. As protein: CASSSHPGTDETQYF. The variable domain in full, completed from reference TRBV5-1 and TRBJ2-5, reads KAGVTQTPRYLIKTRGQQVTLSCSPISGHRSVSWYQQTPGQGLQFLFEYFSETQRNKGNFPGRFSGRQFSNSRSEMNVSTLELGDSALYLCASSSHPGTDETQYFGPGTRLLVL.

This clonotype has ten or more counts. This chain uses TRBV19 with TRBJ1-1, with D hard to call. V lost 2 bases to trimming and J lost 1 base, with 8 bases between them. CDR1 LNHDA and CDR2 SQIVND come from the germline V gene (reference sequence). This CDR3 is 14 amino acids long. The CDR3 DNA is TGTGCCAGTAGTATACCCATTTCGAACACTGAAGCTTTCTTT. This gives the protein CASSIPISNTEAFF.

This clonotype was seen a handful of times. The CDR3 coding sequence is TGTGCCATCAGAGACGAGAGGGAGGGCGGCGACGAGCAGTACTTC. This translates into CAIRDEREGGDEQYF. The gene calls are TRBV10-3 and TRBJ2-7, with 7 positions matching TRBD2. Germline values: CDR1 ENHRY, CDR2 SYGVKD. The CDR3 length is 15 residues. V lost 6 bases to trimming and J lost 5 bases; unmatched junction nucleotides: 13.

This clonotype was counted a few times. CDR3 region: CASSLMGPTKRGDNEQFF. The DNA of the CDR3 is TGTGCCAGCAGCCTCATGGGACCTACCAAAAGGGGGGACAATGAGCAGTTCTTC. The chain couples TRBV6-2 or TRBV6-3 to TRBJ2-1; possibly TRBD1 or TRBD2 for D (6 bases each). Trimming left V 6 bases short and J 5 bases short, with 26 bases between. The CDR3 length is 18 residues. From germline, CDR1 is MNHEY and CDR2 SVGEGT.

This clonotype was seen ten or more times. The V gene is TRBV3-1, the J gene TRBJ2-1, with 10 bases lining up with TRBD2. Germline CDR1 LGHDT, CDR2 YNNKEL (reference sequence). Unmatched junction bases numbered 5, after V lost 1 base and J lost 8 bases. The CDR3 runs 15 residues. CDR3 protein: CASSQVSSGSDEQFF. For the CDR3, the DNA is TGTGCCAGCAGCCAAGTGTCTAGCGGGAGTGATGAGCAGTTCTTC.

This clonotype occurred many times. J is TRBJ1-1 and V is TRBV7-9; a possible D gene is TRBD1 (5 bases). CDR3 length equals 13 residues. Germline V CDR1 and CDR2: SEHNR, FQNEAQ (reference sequence). Trimming cost V 4 bases and J 4 bases, with 10 bases left between them. CDR3 DNA: TGTGCCAGCAGCTACGGACAACTCACTGAAGCTTTCTTT. This sequence encodes CASSYGQLTEAFF. Looking up the rest from reference TRBV7-9 and TRBJ1-1 gives the full variable domain: DTGVSQNPRHKITKRGQNVTFRCDPISEHNRLYWYRQTLGQGPEFLTYFQNEAQLEKSRLLSDRFSAERPKGSFSTLEIQRTEQGDSAMYLCASSYGQLTEAFFGQGTRLTVV.

This clonotype was observed a few times. V gene TRBV4-2 combines with J gene TRBJ2-1, with TRBD2 matching over 8 bases. Trimming removed 4 bases from V and 2 bases from J; junction bases left unmatched: 7. The CDR3 has 16 residues. Germline V CDR1 and CDR2: LGHNA, YNFKEQ. DNA of the CDR3: TGTGCCAGCAGCCCCGCAACTAGCGGAACCTACAATGAGCAGTTCTTC. It codes for CASSPATSGTYNEQFF.

This clonotype showed up many times. The V call is TRBV6-2 or TRBV6-3, the J call TRBJ2-1; D assignment may be TRBD1 or TRBD2 (5 bases each). This CDR3 is 18 amino acids long. The germline V and J ends were trimmed by 0 bases and 5 bases, with 20 bases remaining between them. Germline lookup yields CDR1 MNHEY and CDR2 SVGEGT. The CDR3 DNA reads TGTGCCAGCAGTTACTCGCAGGGAAGCGGTTTTGGCAACAATGAGCAGTTCTTC. It specifies CASSYSQGSGFGNNEQFF.

This clonotype was counted only a few times. The chain employs TRBV9 and TRBJ2-7; D may match TRBD1 or TRBD2 (7 bases each). Germline V CDR1 and CDR2: SGDLS, YYNGEE. The CDR3 is 17 residues long. V gave up 4 bases and J gave up 2 bases, with 22 bases separating them. Here the CDR3 reads CASSRGGRGGSPYEQYF. The CDR3 nucleotides are TGTGCCAGCAGCAGGGGGGGCAGGGGGGGTTCCCCCTACGAGCAGTACTTC.